This T cell receptor (beta chain) originates from a study of beta chain features in type 1 diabetes (dated by TCRdb to between 2018 and 2020). Context from the whole study: No differences in mean age, gender distribution, total cell number or subset yield were found between patients and healthy donors. A total of about 110,000,000 sorted cells were examined across all samples, and a strong correlation was observed between cell number per subset and RNA yield. The study compared TCRB repertoires of sorted circulating CD4+ T cell subsets between recently diagnosed type 1 diabetes patients and matched healthy donors. Regulatory and stem cell-like memory subsets were isolated from only 8 patients and about 8 healthy donors, whereas naive and central memory subsets came from all 28 donors.

The entire isolated RNA was reverse transcribed using the High Capacity cDNA Reverse Transcription Kit, and thus expressed TCRB transcripts were sequenced. Deep immunoSEQ sequencing was applied to naive, central memory and regulatory T cell samples, giving an average of about 3.6 million total reads per sample. After sorted cells were lysed in RLT buffer, RNA was extracted with DNase-treated RNeasy Micro or Mini kits, with the choice depending on cell number. Each cell subset was processed separately to prevent cross-contamination, with patient and healthy donor samples processed together. The immunoSEQ multiplex PCR was used to amplify TCRB sequences from cDNA, generating 87-bp fragments that spanned the CDR3 region. The amplicons were sequenced using the Illumina HiSeq platform. On the authors' methods: PCR bias was computationally corrected using synthetic template baselines, reads within Hamming distance 2 were collapsed, and singletons that could not be merged were discarded. By aligning reads against IMGT, V, D and J genes, CDR3 length, and insertions or deletions at six rearrangement sites were assigned. Clonotype counts were normalized to sorted cell number within each subset before computing true diversity and Gini coefficients with the tcR R package. Repertoire sharing was quantified using the overlap coefficient calculated on TCRB nucleotide sequences. The table was pulled from immuneACCESS by TCRdb, which kept in-frame rearrangements only. Such tables lose some clones; where checked, under half of the loss comes from unresolved V genes, and the rest has no known cause. Clonal size and the V and J genes are those of that table, whereas D and trimming came from the DNA. The sample table contains 95,000 to 110,000 clones; only one count was recorded for 25% to 35% of them. 0.53% of the sample belongs to the ten largest clones.

Of note for this clone: What this receptor recognizes is not known. There are no base qualities to consult, and no much larger clone falls within one base.

Each donor gave one peripheral blood draw, approximately 110 mL on average, collected into heparinised tubes. Using a panel that included CD45RO, CCR7, CD25, CD127, CD95 and CD27, naive, central memory, regulatory and stem cell-like memory CD4+ T cells were sorted on a BD FACSAria II. Every sorted population had a purity above 98%. PBMCs were isolated right away by Lymphoprep density gradient centrifugation and were stained directly, without culture. So that batch effects would be minimized, each experiment stained and sorted samples in pairs, pairing one healthy donor with one patient. V is cut back by 0 bases and J by 9 bases, with 11 bases in the junction unmatched. The germline V gene yields KGHSH for CDR1 and LQKENI for CDR2. Reading from cysteine to phenylalanine, the CDR3 counts 16 amino acids. Only the CDR3 DNA is retained, 48 bases long and in frame from the first base. The investigation overall reported the following: Because small numbers of individuals were included in the HLA sub-analyses, any influence of HLA type on TCRB rearrangement was left unresolved. PCR might favor shorter templates, but patient and control samples were amplified and corrected together, so any skew would affect both groups equally. A moderate but significant shortening of TCRB CDR3 length was observed in type 1 diabetes patients in all four CD4+ subsets. Naive, central memory and regulatory TCRB repertoires appeared to be more alike among patients than among healthy donors. At VDJ recombination sites, patients with type 1 diabetes made fewer insertions and deleted more nucleotides, a pattern implying thymic rearrangement abnormalities. Because cDNA was sequenced instead of genomic DNA, activated cells with high expression could be over-represented, although the groups did not differ in activation or CD3 levels.

The clonotype was recovered from a woman under 30 with type 1 diabetes. The sample taken for sequencing was central memory CD4+ T cells from blood. The V gene is TRBV18 and the J gene is TRBJ2-3, and 8 junctional nucleotides match TRBD2. For the CDR3, the sequence is CASSPPTGTRGVTQYF. The nucleotides are TGTGCCAGCTCACCACCGACCGGGACTAGGGGAGTCACGCAGTATTTT. With all but the CDR3 taken from the reference TRBV18 and TRBJ2-3 genes, the full variable domain is: NAGVMQNPRHLVRRRGQEARLRCSPMKGHSHVYWYRQLPEEGLKFMVYLQKENIIDESGMPKERFSAEFPKEGPSILRIQQVVRGDSAAYFCASSPPTGTRGVTQYFGPGTRLTVL.